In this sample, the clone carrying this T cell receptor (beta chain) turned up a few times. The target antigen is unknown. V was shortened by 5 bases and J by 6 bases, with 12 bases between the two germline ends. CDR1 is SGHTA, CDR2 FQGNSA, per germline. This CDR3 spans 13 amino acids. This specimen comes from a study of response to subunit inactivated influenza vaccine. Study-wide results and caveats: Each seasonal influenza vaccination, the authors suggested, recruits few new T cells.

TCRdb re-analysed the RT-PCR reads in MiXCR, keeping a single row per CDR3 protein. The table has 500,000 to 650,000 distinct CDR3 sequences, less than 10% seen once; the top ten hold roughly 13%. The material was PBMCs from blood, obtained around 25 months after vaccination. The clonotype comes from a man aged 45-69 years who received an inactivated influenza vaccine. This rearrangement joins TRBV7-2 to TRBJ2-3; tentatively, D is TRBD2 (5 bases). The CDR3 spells CASSRPVADTQYF. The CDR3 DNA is TGTGCCAGCAGCCGCCCGGTAGCGGATACGCAGTATTTT.